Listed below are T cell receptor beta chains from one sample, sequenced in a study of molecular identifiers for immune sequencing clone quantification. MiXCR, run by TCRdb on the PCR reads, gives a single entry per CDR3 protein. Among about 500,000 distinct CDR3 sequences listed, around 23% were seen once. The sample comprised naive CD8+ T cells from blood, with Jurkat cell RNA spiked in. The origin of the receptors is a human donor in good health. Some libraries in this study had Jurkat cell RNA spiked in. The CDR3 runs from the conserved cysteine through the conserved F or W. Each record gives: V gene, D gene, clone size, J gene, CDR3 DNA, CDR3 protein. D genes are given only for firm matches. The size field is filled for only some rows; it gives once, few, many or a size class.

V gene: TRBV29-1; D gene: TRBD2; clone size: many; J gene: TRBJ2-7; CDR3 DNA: TGCAGCGTTGAACTGCGGGAGCCTTACGAGCAGTACTTC; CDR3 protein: CSVELREPYEQYF
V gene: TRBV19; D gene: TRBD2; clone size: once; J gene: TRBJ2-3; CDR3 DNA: TGTGCCAGTAGGGGGACTAGCGGGAGTGAAACAGATACGCAGTATTTT; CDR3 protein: CASRGTSGSETDTQYF
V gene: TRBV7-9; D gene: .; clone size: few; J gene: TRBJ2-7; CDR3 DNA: TGTGCCAGCAGCTTAGCTGGGACCCTAGCCTACGAGCAGTGCTTC; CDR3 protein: CASSLAGTLAYEQCF
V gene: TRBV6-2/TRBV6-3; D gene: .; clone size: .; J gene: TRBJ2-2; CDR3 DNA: TGTGCCAGCAGTTATATAAAAACCGGGGAGCTGTTTTTT; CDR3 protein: CASSYIKTGELFF
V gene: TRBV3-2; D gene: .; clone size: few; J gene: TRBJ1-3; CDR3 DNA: TGTGCCAGCAACCTATTAAACACCATATATTTT; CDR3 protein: CASNLLNTIYF
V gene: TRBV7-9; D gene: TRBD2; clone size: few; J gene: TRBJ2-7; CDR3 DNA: TGTGCCAGCAGCTCAGGGGGACTAGCTACGTACGAGCAGTACTTC; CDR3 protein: CASSSGGLATYEQYF
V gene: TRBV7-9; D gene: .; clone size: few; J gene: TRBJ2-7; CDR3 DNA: TGTGCCAGCAGCTTAGTGGGGCAGGGGACCTCATACGAGCAGTACTTC; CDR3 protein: CASSLVGQGTSYEQYF
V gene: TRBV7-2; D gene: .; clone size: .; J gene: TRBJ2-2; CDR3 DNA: TGTGCCAGCAGCTTAAATCCTCAGCTAGGGGAGCTGTTTTTT; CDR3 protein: CASSLNPQLGELFF
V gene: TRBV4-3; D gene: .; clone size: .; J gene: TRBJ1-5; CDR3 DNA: TGCGCCAGCAGCCAAGACGGGACCAGGGAAGGCAATCAGCCCCAGCATTTT; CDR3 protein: CASSQDGTREGNQPQHF
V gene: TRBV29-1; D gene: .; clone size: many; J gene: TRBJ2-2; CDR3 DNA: TGCAGCGTTGAATGGCTATCGAACACCGGGGAGCTGTTTTTT; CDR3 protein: CSVEWLSNTGELFF
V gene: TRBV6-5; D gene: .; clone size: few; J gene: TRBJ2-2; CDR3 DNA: TGTGCCAGCAGTTACGGCTCCTCGAACACCGGGGAGCTGTTTTTT; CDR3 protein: CASSYGSSNTGELFF
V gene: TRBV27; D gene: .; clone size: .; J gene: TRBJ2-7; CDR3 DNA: TGTGCCAGCAGTTTAGCAGGCCCCTACAGCTACGAGCAGTACTTC; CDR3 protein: CASSLAGPYSYEQYF
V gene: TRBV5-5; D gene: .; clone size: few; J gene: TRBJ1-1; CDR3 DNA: TGTGCCAGCAGCTTATTTATCAACACTGAAGCTTTCTTT; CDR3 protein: CASSLFINTEAFF
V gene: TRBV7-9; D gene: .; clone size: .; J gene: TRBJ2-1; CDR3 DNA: TGTGCCAGCAGGGCCTCAGCCTACAATGAGCAGTTCTTC; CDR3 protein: CASRASAYNEQFF
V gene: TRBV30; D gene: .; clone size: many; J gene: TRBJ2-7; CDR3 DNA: TGTGCCTGGACGCGAGACTCCTACGAGCAGTACTTC; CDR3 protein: CAWTRDSYEQYF
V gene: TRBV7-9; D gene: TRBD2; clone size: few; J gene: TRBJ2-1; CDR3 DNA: TGTGCCAGCAGCTCGGCTCTGGTTAGCGGGAGCGATGAGCAGTTCTTC; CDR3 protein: CASSSALVSGSDEQFF
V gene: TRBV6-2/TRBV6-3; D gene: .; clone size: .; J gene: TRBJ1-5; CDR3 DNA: TGTGCCAGCAGACGAGCCGGGACGGGGGTTGAGCCCCAGCATTTT; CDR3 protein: CASRRAGTGVEPQHF
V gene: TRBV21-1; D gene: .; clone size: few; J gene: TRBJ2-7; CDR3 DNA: TGTGCCAGCAGCAAGGGACTAGGGCACGAGCAGTACTTC; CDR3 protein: CASSKGLGHEQYF
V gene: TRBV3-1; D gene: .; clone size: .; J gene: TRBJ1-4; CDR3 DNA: TGTGCCAGCAGCCAAGAAGTCGGGGCAACTAATGAAAAACTGTTTTTT; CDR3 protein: CASSQEVGATNEKLFF
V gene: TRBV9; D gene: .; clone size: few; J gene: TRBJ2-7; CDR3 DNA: TGTGCCAGCAGTGGGTCCTGGGAGGTTTACGAGCAGTACTTC; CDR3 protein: CASSGSWEVYEQYF
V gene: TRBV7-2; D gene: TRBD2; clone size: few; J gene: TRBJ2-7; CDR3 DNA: TGTGCCAGCAGCGAAGGACTAGCGGGACTGTACGAGCAGTACTTC; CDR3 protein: CASSEGLAGLYEQYF
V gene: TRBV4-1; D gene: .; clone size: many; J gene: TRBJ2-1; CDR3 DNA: TGCGCCAGCAGCCAAGTGGGGGGGCCAGGTGAGCAGTTCTTC; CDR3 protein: CASSQVGGPGEQFF
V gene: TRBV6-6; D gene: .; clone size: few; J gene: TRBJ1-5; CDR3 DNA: TGTGCCAGCAGCTCCCTTGACGGTAGCAATCAGCCCCAGCATTTT; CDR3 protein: CASSSLDGSNQPQHF
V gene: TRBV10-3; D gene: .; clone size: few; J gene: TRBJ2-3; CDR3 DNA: TGTGCCATCAGGGGGACAGATGGGAGGACAGATACGCAGTATTTT; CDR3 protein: CAIRGTDGRTDTQYF
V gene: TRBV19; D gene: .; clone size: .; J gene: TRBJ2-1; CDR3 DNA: TGTGCCAGTAGTATAGTGTCTAGTCAGTCTGAGCAGTTCTTC; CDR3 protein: CASSIVSSQSEQFF
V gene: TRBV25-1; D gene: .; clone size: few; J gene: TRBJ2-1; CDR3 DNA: TGTGCCAGCATTCAGGGGTCTGAGCAGTTCTTC; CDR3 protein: CASIQGSEQFF
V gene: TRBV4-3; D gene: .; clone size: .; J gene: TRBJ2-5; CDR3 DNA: TGCGCCAGCAGCCAAGATTGGGACGGGAAGTACCAAGAGACCCGGTACTTC; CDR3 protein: CASSQDWDGKYQETRYF
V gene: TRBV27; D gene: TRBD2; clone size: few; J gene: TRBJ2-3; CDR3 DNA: TGTGCCAGCAGTTGGGGGTCTAGCGGGAGATTCGCAGATACGCAGTATTTT; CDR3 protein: CASSWGSSGRFADTQYF
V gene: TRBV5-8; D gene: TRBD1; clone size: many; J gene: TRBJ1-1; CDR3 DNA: TGTGCCAGCAGCTTCGGGACAGGGGACGGAGCTTTCTTT; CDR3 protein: CASSFGTGDGAFF
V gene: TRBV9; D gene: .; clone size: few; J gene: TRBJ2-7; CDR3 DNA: TGTGCCAGCAGCGTAGCGGACTTGGGGTACGAGCAGTACTTC; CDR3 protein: CASSVADLGYEQYF
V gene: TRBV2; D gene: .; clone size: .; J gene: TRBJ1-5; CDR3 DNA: TGTGCCAGCAGTGTCGGGGATAGAAATCAGCCCCAGCATTTT; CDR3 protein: CASSVGDRNQPQHF
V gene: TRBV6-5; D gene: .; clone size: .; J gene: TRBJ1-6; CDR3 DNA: TGTGCCAGCAGTTACTTACTAGAGGTGGACAGCGCGAATTCACCCCTCCACTTT; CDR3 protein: CASSYLLEVDSANSPLHF